This T cell receptor (beta chain) derives from a study of T cells after yellow fever vaccination. In this sample, this clonotype turned up a few times. Its antigen is currently unknown. This CDR3 has 15 amino acids. Germline CDR1 and CDR2: MNHEY and SVGAGI. J lost 6 bases, V lost 2 bases, and 5 bases had no gene match. Study-wide results and limits: A minor fraction of clonotypes spanned both CD4 and CD8 compartments. Abundant bulk-derived clonotypes could contaminate FACS-sorted repertoires.

One entry per CDR3 protein results from TCRdb running MiXCR on the 5' RACE reads. The table includes just under 600,000 distinct CDR3 sequences, about 13% detected once. Sequenced material: PBMCs, taken on the day of the yellow fever booster vaccination. V is TRBV6-5 and J is TRBJ1-5; TRBD1 agrees at 9 bases. The clonotype comes from a man aged 25-40 years who received the YFV17D yellow fever vaccine. The CDR3 sequence: CASSYGTGSSQPQHF. DNA of the CDR3: TGTGCCAGCAGTTACGGGACAGGGAGTTCTCAGCCCCAGCATTTT.